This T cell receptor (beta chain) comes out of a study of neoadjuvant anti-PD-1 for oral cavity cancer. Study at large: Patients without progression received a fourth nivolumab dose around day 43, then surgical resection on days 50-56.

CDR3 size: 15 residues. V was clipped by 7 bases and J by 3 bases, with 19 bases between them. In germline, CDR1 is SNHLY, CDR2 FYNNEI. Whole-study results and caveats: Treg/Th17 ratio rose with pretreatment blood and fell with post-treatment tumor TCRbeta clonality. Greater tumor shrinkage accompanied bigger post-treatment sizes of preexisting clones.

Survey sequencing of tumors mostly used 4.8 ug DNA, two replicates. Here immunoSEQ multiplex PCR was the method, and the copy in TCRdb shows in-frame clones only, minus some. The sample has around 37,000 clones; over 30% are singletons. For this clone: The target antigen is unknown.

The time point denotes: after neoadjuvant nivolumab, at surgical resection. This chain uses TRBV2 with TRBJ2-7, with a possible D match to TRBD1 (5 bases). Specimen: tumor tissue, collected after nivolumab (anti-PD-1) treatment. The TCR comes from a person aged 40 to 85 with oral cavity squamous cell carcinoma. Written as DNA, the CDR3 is TGTGCCAGCATCCCTGGCAGGGCTCGGAACTACGAGCAGTACTTC. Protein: CASIPGRARNYEQYF.